The 6 T cell receptor beta chains in this list originate from one sample, sequenced in a study of beta chain features in type 1 diabetes. Study-level points and caveats: Type 1 diabetes patients showed a moderate but significant shortening of TCRB CDR3s in all four CD4+ subsets.

All of the isolated RNA was reverse transcribed, so expressed TCRB transcripts were sequenced. Only in-frame clones appear in the TCRdb table, and some are missing; sequencing was by immunoSEQ multiplex PCR. This table has about 300,000 clones, approximately 13% appearing once. These TCRs are of unknown antigen specificity. The specimen sequenced was naive CD4+ T cells from blood. Receptors originate from a woman aged 18-30 years with type 1 diabetes.

The chain recombines TRBV20-1 with TRBJ2-7; possible D gene TRBD1, 6 bases. The V gene lost 5 bases and the J gene lost 7 bases, with 9 bases spanning the gap. In germline, CDR1 is DFQATT, CDR2 SNEGSKA (reference sequence). This CDR3 has 10 residues. The CDR3 DNA reads as TGCAGTGCTGCCGGGACAGAGCAGTACTTC. This translates into CSAAGTEQYF.

This clone was counted only a few times. This sequence joins TRBV7-3 and TRBJ2-1, with D unclear. This CDR3 has 12 amino acids. The germline V gene encodes CDR1 SGHTA and CDR2 FQGTGA. Trimming shortened V by 5 bases and J by 5 bases, and 7 bases separated the two germline ends. The CDR3 nucleotides read TGTGCCAGCAGCCTCACAAACAATGAGCAGTTCTTC. Its translation is CASSLTNNEQFF.

This clone was recorded a few times. The gene calls are TRBV5-4 and TRBJ2-5, with 14 nucleotides matching TRBD2. Per the germline V gene, CDR1 is SGHNT and CDR2 is YYREEE (reference sequence). This CDR3 region has 18 residues. J was trimmed by 4 bases and V by 9 bases; bases with no gene match: 17. The CDR3 protein is CATIPRGLAGVMGETQYF. In DNA, the CDR3 is TGTGCCACCATCCCGAGGGGACTAGCGGGAGTAATGGGAGAGACCCAGTACTTC.

This clone was detected a few times. The V and J genes are TRBV7-9 and TRBJ1-1, with TRBD1 matching over 7 bases. CDR1 and CDR2 from the germline V gene are SEHNR and FQNEAQ (reference sequence). The length of the CDR3 is 14 residues. V dropped 5 bases and J dropped 11; count of bases not matched to a gene: 14. The CDR3 loop reads CASSQGGPGTDAFF. CDR3 in DNA: TGTGCCAGCAGCCAGGGGGGACCGGGTACGGATGCTTTCTTT.

This clone was seen a few times. The chain is built from TRBV29-1 and TRBJ2-1; 9 bases are shared with TRBD2. Germline loops: CDR1 SQVTM, CDR2 ANQGSEA. Unmatched junction bases numbered 8, after V lost 4 bases and J lost 4 bases. The CDR3 has 15 amino acids. The CDR3 protein is CSVGGLAGVYNEQFF. The CDR3 DNA is TGCAGCGTTGGGGGACTAGCAGGCGTTTACAATGAGCAGTTCTTC.

Of note for this clone: Other DNA sequences in the sample encode the same CDR3. J is TRBJ2-7 and V is TRBV6-5; 7 positions match TRBD2. Looked up from germline, CDR1 is MNHEY and CDR2 is SVGAGI. The CDR3 is made up of 13 amino acids. Trimming cost V 2 bases and J 4 bases; bases outside gene matches: 2. Here the CDR3 reads CASSYGRGYEQYV. The CDR3, as DNA: TGTGCCAGCAGTTACGGGAGGGGATACGAGCAGTACGTC.